One and the same sample provided the 3 T cell receptor beta chains below, sequenced in a study of human T cells and chemical hapten exposure. TCRdb reprocessed the RACE reads with MiXCR, giving one entry per CDR3 protein. The repertoire holds about 74,000 distinct CDR3 sequences, with approximately 14% as singletons. Time point here: pre-sensitization, week 0. Treatment noted: therapeutic diphenylcyclopropenone sensitization with weekly scalp DPC. The sequencing here drew on whole blood, taken in connection with sensitization to the hapten diphenylcyclopropenone (DPC). All receptors come from a woman in her forties or fifties with alopecia areata. Some clones in this sample may be carry-over from other donors' samples.

The chain is built from TRBV12-3 or TRBV12-4 and TRBJ2-3; D is perhaps TRBD1 or TRBD2 (5 bases each). The CDR3 sequence is 14 residues long. V lost 2 bases and J 4 bases, leaving 10 bases between the germline ends. CDR3 sequence reads: CASSLNGGADTQYF. CDR3 bases: TGTGCCAGCAGTTTAAATGGGGGAGCAGATACGCAGTATTTT.

This clonotype was detected ten times or more. This chain links TRBV6-6 with TRBJ1-2; the D is unclear. Germline CDR1 reads MNHNY; CDR2 reads SVGAGI (reference sequence). CDR3 size: 17 residues. V lost 0 bases, J lost 0 bases, and 14 bases lay in between. CDR3 nucleotides: TGTGCCAGCAGTTACTCGAATATTGCCAGCCCTAACTATGGCTACACCTTC. This encodes CASSYSNIASPNYGYTF.

This clonotype was counted a few times. This chain links TRBV20-1 with TRBJ2-7; the match to TRBD2 covers 7 bases. Unmatched junction bases numbered 10, after V lost 4 bases and J lost 1 base. Germline CDR1 DFQATT, CDR2 SNEGSKA (reference sequence). The CDR3 runs 15 residues. The CDR3 sequence: CSAMLLSSGSYEQYF. DNA of the CDR3: TGCAGTGCTATGCTCCTATCTAGCGGATCCTACGAGCAGTACTTC.